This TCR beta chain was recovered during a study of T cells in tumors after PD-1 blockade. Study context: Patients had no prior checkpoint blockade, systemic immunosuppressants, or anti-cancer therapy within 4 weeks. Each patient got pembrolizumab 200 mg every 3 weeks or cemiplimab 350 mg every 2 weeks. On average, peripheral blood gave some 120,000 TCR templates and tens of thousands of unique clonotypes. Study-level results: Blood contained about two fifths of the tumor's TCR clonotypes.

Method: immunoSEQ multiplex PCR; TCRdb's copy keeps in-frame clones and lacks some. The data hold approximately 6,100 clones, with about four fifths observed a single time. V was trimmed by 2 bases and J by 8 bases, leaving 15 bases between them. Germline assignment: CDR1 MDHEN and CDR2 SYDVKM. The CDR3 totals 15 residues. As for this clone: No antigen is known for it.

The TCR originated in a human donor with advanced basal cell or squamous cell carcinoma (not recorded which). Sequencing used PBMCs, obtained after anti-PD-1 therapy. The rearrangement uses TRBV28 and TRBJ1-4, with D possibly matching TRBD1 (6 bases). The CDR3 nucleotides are TGTGCCAGCAGTTTACGTCCATGGGGGGCGGAAAAACTGTTTTTT. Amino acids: CASSLRPWGAEKLFF.